The 17 T cell receptor beta chains below were found in one sample sequenced in a study of regulatory T cells in long-lasting Graves disease (dated by TCRdb to the early 2020s). Library prep was done by multiplex PCR. The instrument was an Illumina HiSeq 4000. iRepertoire HTBI primers and Arm-PCR amplification of CDR3 regions were used to construct TCR beta libraries. The raw public reads went through TCRdb reprocessing: fastp at Q25, MiXCR clone calling, in-frame beta chains kept. Each entry is one CDR3 protein sequence, shown with its most common DNA and genes. The sample table shows hundreds of thousands of distinct CDR3 sequences, and roughly 16% are seen once. 15% to 20% of the sample is in the top ten clones. Sample time point, as interpreted from the label and publication: newly diagnosed GD, antithyroid drugs for less than 3 months. For both TCR sequencing and RNA sequencing, RNA was extracted from PBMCs in TRIzol.

The same sample was also used in a study of T cells in Graves' hyperthyroidism and ophthalmopathy.

This specimen consisted of peripheral blood mononuclear cells (PBMCs), obtained at new diagnosis, from a patient treated with antithyroid drugs. All receptors derive from a woman younger than 45 with Graves disease. Donor details come from another sample of the same person, matched by shared clones.

This clonotype was counted only a few times. This chain links TRBV6-2 or TRBV6-3 with TRBJ2-5, with 9 bases aligning to TRBD2. After removal of 0 bases from V and 3 bases from J, the junction contained 2 bases not matched to a gene. The length of the CDR3 is 15 residues. The V gene's germline CDR1 is MNHEY and CDR2 SVGEGT. DNA of the CDR3: TGTGCCAGCAGTTACTCCGGACTAGCGAAAGAGACCCAGTACTTC. Translating it yields CASSYSGLAKETQYF.

The DNA for the CDR3 is TGTGCCAGCAGCCAAGGAAAGACTAGCGGGATTAGCACAGATACGCAGTATTTT. Translated: CASSQGKTSGISTDTQYF. The chain employs TRBV14 and TRBJ2-3, with 11 bases matching TRBD2. CDR3 length: 18 amino acids. Germline CDR1 and CDR2: SGHDN and FVKESK. Trimming removed 1 base from V and 0 bases from J; junction bases left unmatched: 6.

This chain uses TRBV14 with TRBJ1-6; a weak D match, TRBD1 (6 bases). The CDR3 sequence is 16 residues long. The V end lost 4 bases, the J end lost 7 bases, and 17 bases lay between the germline ends. In germline, CDR1 is SGHDN, CDR2 FVKESK. CDR3: CASSLLSGAGNSPLHF. The CDR3 DNA follows: TGTGCCAGCAGCCTTCTTTCGGGGGCTGGGAATTCACCCCTCCACTTT.

This clonotype was found a few times. The chain joins TRBV7-2 to TRBJ2-7; D is uncertain. Germline CDR1 is SGHTA and CDR2 is FQGNSA. The CDR3 spans 12 residues. The V end lost 6 bases, the J end lost 3 bases, and 9 bases lay between the germline ends. The DNA for the CDR3 is TGTGCCAGCAGTTTAACCTACTACGAGCAGTACTTC. This encodes CASSLTYYEQYF.

This clonotype has a count of ten or more. This chain connects TRBV6-1 to TRBJ1-5; 8 bases match TRBD1. The CDR3 has 15 amino acids. J was trimmed by 5 bases and V by 7 bases; bases with no gene match: 10. Germline V gives CDR1 MNHNS, CDR2 SASEGT. The CDR3 loop is CASNGQGRRDQPQHF. CDR3 nucleotide sequence: TGTGCCAGCAATGGACAGGGCAGACGAGATCAGCCCCAGCATTTT.

This clonotype was counted ten times or more. This chain connects TRBV2 to TRBJ1-6, with D unresolved. Germline loops: CDR1 SNHLY, CDR2 FYNNEI. V dropped 1 base and J dropped 6 bases, with 7 bases sitting between them. The CDR3 covers 14 residues. The CDR3 spells CASSEGQPNSPLHF. The CDR3 DNA sequence: TGTGCCAGCAGTGAAGGGCAGCCTAATTCACCCCTCCACTTT.

In this sample, this clonotype turned up many times. J is TRBJ2-4 and V is TRBV20-1; tentatively, D is TRBD1 (6 bases). The CDR3 has 15 residues. Trimming left V 5 bases short and J 0 bases short, with 14 bases between. Germline-derived CDR1 and CDR2 are DFQATT and SNEGSKA (reference sequence). The DNA of the CDR3 is TGCAGTGCTGGTAGGGGGAACCTAGCCAAAAACATTCAGTACTTC. Amino acids: CSAGRGNLAKNIQYF.

This clonotype was seen more than once but under ten times. The J gene is TRBJ2-6, the V gene TRBV6-1; possibly TRBD1 for D (6 bases). Germline V gene lookup returns CDR1 MNHNS and CDR2 SASEGT. This CDR3 is built from 15 residues. With 6 bases removed from V and 0 bases from J, the gap between germline ends came to 9 bases. CDR3 region: CASREQGSGANVLTF. As DNA, the CDR3 is TGTGCCAGCAGGGAACAGGGCTCTGGGGCCAACGTCCTGACTTTC.

In its sample, this clonotype was seen many times. The CDR3 reads CASSRKVVDSARDNEQFF. The CDR3 nucleotides are TGTGCCAGCAGCCGTAAGGTAGTGGACAGCGCGAGAGACAATGAGCAGTTCTTC. The gene calls are TRBV7-9 and TRBJ2-1, with D perhaps matching TRBD1 (6 bases). CDR1 is SEHNR and CDR2 is FQNEAQ in the germline V gene (reference sequence). CDR3 size: 18 residues. The V gene lost 5 bases and the J gene lost 5 bases, with 25 bases spanning the gap. Variable domain in full (rest from reference TRBV7-9 and TRBJ2-1): DTGVSQNPRHKITKRGQNVTFRCDPISEHNRLYWYRQTLGQGPEFLTYFQNEAQLEKSRLLSDRFSAERPKGSFSTLEIQRTEQGDSAMYLCASSRKVVDSARDNEQFFGPGTRLTVL.

This clonotype was observed a handful of times. The V call is TRBV11-2, the J call TRBJ2-2, with no clear D. In germline, CDR1 is SGHAT, CDR2 FQNNGV. The V end was cut by 4 bases, the J end by 5 bases, with 14 bases between. This CDR3 has 15 amino acids. CDR3 in amino acids: CASSSRRDVTGELFF. The CDR3 DNA follows: TGTGCCAGCAGCTCCCGACGAGATGTGACCGGGGAGCTGTTTTTT.

This clonotype was seen more than once but under ten times. The genes are TRBV30 and TRBJ2-7, with TRBD1 identical over 8 bases. Germline V lookup: CDR1 GTSNPN, CDR2 SVGIG (reference sequence). The J segment lost 3 bases and the V segment lost 3 bases, leaving 10 bases of the junction unmatched. The CDR3 runs 15 residues. CDR3 in DNA: TGTGCCTGGAGGAGGGCCGGGACAGGTTACTACGAGCAGTACTTC. Amino acid sequence: CAWRRAGTGYYEQYF.

This clonotype was recorded many times. The V and J genes are TRBV20-1 and TRBJ2-3; perhaps TRBD1 as D (5 bases). This CDR3 region has 14 residues. Looked up from germline, CDR1 is DFQATT and CDR2 is SNEGSKA (reference sequence). V shed 3 bases and J shed 6 bases, with 16 bases lying between them. The CDR3 loop reads CSASLWWKGDTQYF. The CDR3 DNA reads TGCAGTGCTAGCCTCTGGTGGAAGGGGGATACGCAGTATTTT.

For the CDR3, the DNA is TGTGCCAGCAGGCAGGGGTCGTTGGCTAATGAAAAACTGTTTTTT. Its translation is CASRQGSLANEKLFF. V usage is TRBV12-3 or TRBV12-4 and J usage is TRBJ1-4; possibly TRBD1 for D (6 bases). The CDR3 has 15 amino acids. V shed 6 bases and J shed 3 bases, with 14 bases lying between them.

This clonotype was picked up a small number of times. V and J are TRBV9 and TRBJ2-2, with D perhaps given as TRBD1 or TRBD2 (5 bases each). With 0 bases removed from V and 3 bases from J, the gap between germline ends came to 12 bases. The CDR3 extends over 16 amino acids. Germline lookup yields CDR1 SGDLS and CDR2 YYNGEE. The CDR3 loop reads CASSVALGRDTGELFF. DNA of the CDR3: TGTGCCAGCAGCGTAGCTCTGGGACGGGACACCGGGGAGCTGTTTTTT.

In this sample, this clonotype turned up a few times. The chain uses TRBV20-1 and TRBJ1-1, with D unclear. Trimming stripped 2 bases from V and 7 bases from J, with 17 bases between. Germline CDR1 DFQATT, CDR2 SNEGSKA (reference sequence). The CDR3 contains 14 residues. The CDR3 DNA is TGCAGTGCTAGAACAAATAGTGGAGACTTTGAAGCTTTCTTT. This codes for CSARTNSGDFEAFF.

V is TRBV24-1 and J is TRBJ2-3; 15 nucleotides agree with TRBD2. The J segment lost 0 bases and the V segment lost 10 bases, leaving 1 base of the junction unmatched. This CDR3 is 15 amino acids long. The germline CDR1 and CDR2 sequences are KGHDR and SFDVKD. CDR3 in DNA: TGTGCCACAGGACTAGCGGGAGGGAGCACAGATACGCAGTATTTT. This sequence encodes CATGLAGGSTDTQYF.

This clonotype showed up many times. The V call is TRBV10-2, the J call TRBJ2-7; TRBD1 is a possible D gene (5 bases). Trimming stripped 3 bases from V and 5 bases from J, with 14 bases between. The CDR3 runs to 14 residues. CDR1 is WSHSY, CDR2 SAAADI, per germline. The CDR3 DNA reads TGCGCCAGCAGTGACCAGCCACAAGGGGACGAGCAGTACTTC. This sequence encodes CASSDQPQGDEQYF.